This T cell receptor (beta chain) was sequenced for a study of cytomegalovirus exposure and HLA in healthy donors. Study context: Of 300 to 500 genotyped donors, 65% to 85% clustered with self-reported Caucasian donors.

The CDR3 consists of 15 residues. The V end was cut by 4 bases, the J end by 4 bases, with 15 bases between. Germline values: CDR1 SGHDT, CDR2 YYEEEE. Study-wide results and caveats: Generally TCR sequences proved uncommon, though certain public TCRs appeared in numerous donors.

A remark on this clone: Its antigen is not identified.

Unrecorded immune exposures were likely, despite nominal health at sampling. This PCR relied on a set of 60 Vbeta primers and 13 Jbeta primers. The protocol was immunoSEQ multiplex PCR, while the TCRdb copy is restricted to in-frame clones and leaves out a portion. The sample carries 150,000 to 200,000 clones, approximately 80% recorded once. The source material was PBMCs. This clonotype originated in a woman aged 30 to 39 in good health and CMV-seropositive. The chain employs TRBV5-6 and TRBJ2-1; perhaps TRBD2 as D (6 bases). CDR3 amino acids: CASSPRDWGYNEQFF. In DNA, the CDR3 is TGTGCCAGCAGCCCCCGGGACTGGGGTTACAATGAGCAGTTCTTC.